Each of the 24 T cell receptor beta chains below was sequenced from the same sample in a study of control samples from healthy donors and cancer patients. TCRdb's table, derived via immunoSEQ multiplex PCR, lists solely in-frame clones and lacks some. Of 150,000 to 200,000 clones listed, just under 95% are singletons. Sequenced sample: blood. Every receptor here comes from a man between 18 and 35 years old in good health.

J is TRBJ1-3 and V is TRBV28; 10 bases match TRBD1. The CDR3 has 16 residues. V lost 6 bases, J lost 4 bases, and 9 bases stayed unmatched. Germline CDR1 reads MDHEN; CDR2 reads SYDVKM. CDR3 nucleotides: TGTGCCAGCAGGACGACCGGGACAGGGGACGGAAACACCATATATTTT. This translates into CASRTTGTGDGNTIYF.

The chain couples TRBV28 to TRBJ1-5; TRBD1 aligns across 9 bases. The CDR3 consists of 16 residues. V shed 6 bases, J shed 3 bases, and the junction held 9 bases outside the gene matches. Germline-derived CDR1 and CDR2 are MDHEN and SYDVKM. For the CDR3, the DNA is TGTGCCAGCAGAAACGCTGGACAGGGGTACAATCAGCCCCAGCATTTT. This encodes CASRNAGQGYNQPQHF.

The count of this clone is one. The chain has TRBV6-6 and TRBJ2-2; weak D call: TRBD2 (5 bases). V was clipped by 6 bases and J by 6 bases, with 11 bases between them. Germline lookup yields CDR1 MNHNY and CDR2 SVGAGI (reference sequence). CDR3 length: 13 amino acids. The CDR3 DNA reads TGTGCCAGCAGCCGAAGCGGAGCCGGGGAGCTGTTTTTT. Protein sequence: CASSRSGAGELFF.

The rearrangement joins TRBV5-6 to TRBJ2-2, with D uncertain. Trimming took off 1 base at V and 5 bases at J, with 6 bases between the two ends. Germline V gene data show CDR1 as SGHDT and CDR2 as YYEEEE. The CDR3 has 13 amino acids. The CDR3 bases are TGTGCCAGCAGCTTGTGGGTTACCGGGGAGCTGTTTTTT. Its translation: CASSLWVTGELFF.

The rearrangement uses TRBV27 and TRBJ2-1; the match to TRBD1 covers 7 bases. CDR3 length: 14 amino acids. V gave up 5 bases and J gave up 4 bases; unmatched junction bases: 5. Per germline, CDR1 MNHEY and CDR2 SMNVEV (reference sequence). CDR3 region: CASSAYRGYNEQFF. Here the CDR3 DNA reads TGTGCCAGCAGTGCCTACAGGGGATACAATGAGCAGTTCTTC.

The chain recombines TRBV11-2 with TRBJ2-7, with TRBD1 as a possible D gene (6 bases). The V end lost 5 bases, the J end lost 6 bases, and 14 bases lay between the germline ends. The CDR3 consists of 13 residues. Germline V lookup: CDR1 SGHAT, CDR2 FQNNGV. The CDR3 DNA reads TGTGCCAGCAGCGGTCAACAGGGATCCGAGCAGTACTTC. Amino acid sequence: CASSGQQGSEQYF.

This chain links TRBV14 with TRBJ1-2; no reliable D call. Germline V gives CDR1 SGHDN, CDR2 FVKESK. The V and J ends lost 0 bases and 5 bases respectively, with 13 bases between them. The CDR3 is made up of 15 amino acids. The CDR3 is CASSQDGRTLYGYTF. The CDR3 DNA follows: TGTGCCAGCAGCCAAGATGGCAGGACTTTGTATGGCTACACCTTC.

The chain carries TRBV7-3 and TRBJ1-1, with D maybe TRBD1 (5 bases). Trimming shortened V by 4 bases and J by 5 bases, and 11 bases separated the two germline ends. CDR1 is SGHTA and CDR2 is FQGTGA in the germline V gene. The CDR3 contains 13 residues. CDR3 nucleotide sequence: TGTGCCAGCAGCTGGGACCTAGGGACTGAAGCTTTCTTT. This encodes CASSWDLGTEAFF. Together with reference TRBV7-3 and TRBJ1-1, the CDR3 gives the full variable domain: GAGVSQTPSNKVTEKGKYVELRCDPISGHTALYWYRQSLGQGPEFLIYFQGTGAADDSGLPNDRFFAVRPEGSVSTLKIQRTERGDSAVYLCASSWDLGTEAFFGQGTRLTVV.

The chain couples TRBV28 to TRBJ1-2; D is perhaps TRBD1 (5 bases). Germline V lookup: CDR1 MDHEN, CDR2 SYDVKM. V was pared by 2 bases and J by 3 bases, with 13 bases between. The CDR3 has 15 amino acids. CDR3 in amino acids: CASSLRGSPHYGYTF. The CDR3 nucleotides are TGTGCCAGCAGTTTAAGGGGCAGCCCTCACTATGGCTACACCTTC.

The chain employs TRBV6-2 or TRBV6-3 and TRBJ2-7; D is perhaps TRBD1 (5 bases). The CDR3 sequence is 12 residues long. CDR1 is MNHEY and CDR2 is SVGEGT in the germline V gene. Trimming took off 6 bases at V and 3 bases at J, with 9 bases between the two ends. The CDR3 DNA is TGTGCCAGCAGCCTTGACAGCTACGAGCAGTACTTC. It codes for CASSLDSYEQYF.

The rearrangement joins TRBV6-1 to TRBJ2-7; D might be TRBD2 (5 bases). The CDR3 runs 14 residues. Trimming took off 3 bases at V and 3 bases at J, with 12 bases between the two ends. Germline V gene sequence: CDR1 MNHNS, CDR2 SASEGT. The CDR3 DNA is TGTGCCAGCAGTGAGTCCGGGAACAGCTACGAGCAGTACTTC. Translated: CASSESGNSYEQYF.

This chain joins TRBV15 and TRBJ1-1; D gene unclear. With 1 base removed from V and 7 bases from J, the gap between germline ends came to 10 bases. CDR3 length: 13 residues. Per germline, CDR1 LNHNV and CDR2 YYDKDF (reference sequence). CDR3 loop: CATSRVSGGEAFF. In DNA, the CDR3 is TGTGCCACCAGCAGAGTTTCGGGAGGTGAAGCTTTCTTT.

The rearrangement joins TRBV29-1 to TRBJ1-2; the D is unclear. CDR3 length: 13 amino acids. CDR1 SQVTM and CDR2 ANQGSEA come from the germline V gene. V dropped 1 base and J dropped 2 bases, with 8 bases sitting between them. CDR3 DNA: TGCAGCGTTGAAGTGGCCAGCAACTATGGCTACACCTTC. Translating it yields CSVEVASNYGYTF.

This sequence joins TRBV2 and TRBJ1-1; D is unclear. This CDR3 has 15 residues. Germline V gene sequence: CDR1 SNHLY, CDR2 FYNNEI. V was trimmed by 7 bases and J by 1 base, leaving 16 bases between them. CDR3 protein: CASTRNRGPNTEAFF. CDR3 coding DNA: TGTGCCAGCACCCGGAACCGGGGTCCGAACACTGAAGCTTTCTTT.

This sequence joins TRBV7-6 and TRBJ2-1; 13 nucleotides match TRBD2. This CDR3 has 15 amino acids. The ends lost 4 bases at V and 14 bases at J; junction bases unmatched: 11. Per the germline V gene, CDR1 is SGHVS and CDR2 is FNYEAQ. Here the CDR3 DNA reads TGTGCCAGCAGCTCTACTAGCGGGGGGGCGGTTCGGAAGTTCTTC. It yields the protein CASSSTSGGAVRKFF.

The J gene is TRBJ2-2, the V gene TRBV24-1, with D possibly being TRBD1 (5 bases). Trimming shortened V by 10 bases and J by 3 bases, and 8 bases separated the two germline ends. Germline loops: CDR1 KGHDR, CDR2 SFDVKD. The CDR3 runs 12 residues. The CDR3 loop is CATAGHTGELFF. DNA of the CDR3: TGTGCCACGGCAGGGCACACCGGGGAGCTGTTTTTT.

The chain uses TRBV30 and TRBJ1-4, with no clear D. CDR1 and CDR2 (germline): GTSNPN, SVGIG (reference sequence). With 4 bases removed from V and 5 bases from J, the gap between germline ends came to 11 bases. The CDR3 consists of 13 residues. CDR3 DNA sequence: TGTGCCTGGAACGGACGCCGGAATGAAAAACTGTTTTTT. This gives the protein CAWNGRRNEKLFF.

J is TRBJ2-5 and V is TRBV5-1; 9 bases line up with TRBD1. The junction had 11 bases not matched to a gene; V was cut back by 4 bases and J by 4 bases. Looked up from germline, CDR1 is SGHRS and CDR2 is YFSETQ. This CDR3 spans 16 amino acids. The CDR3 loop is CASSVDRDRAGETQYF. CDR3 nucleotide sequence: TGCGCCAGCAGCGTAGACCGGGACAGGGCGGGAGAGACCCAGTACTTC.

The chain uses TRBV24-1 and TRBJ2-3, with D maybe TRBD1 (6 bases). In germline, CDR1 is KGHDR, CDR2 SFDVKD. The V and J ends lost 2 bases and 3 bases respectively, with 11 bases between them. The CDR3 totals 15 residues. The CDR3 here is CATSDYTTGTDTQYF. The CDR3 region has the DNA TGTGCCACCAGTGATTATACTACAGGGACAGATACGCAGTATTTT.

V is TRBV3-1 (or the pseudogene TRBV3-2) and J is TRBJ1-2; weak D call: TRBD1 (5 bases). CDR1 is LGHDT and CDR2 is YNNKEL in the germline V gene (reference sequence). The CDR3 loop spans 15 amino acids. With 5 bases removed from V and 8 bases from J, the gap between germline ends came to 21 bases. CDR3 region: CASSFLGQGSDGYTF. Written as DNA, the CDR3 is TGTGCCAGCAGCTTCCTGGGTCAGGGTTCGGACGGCTACACCTTC.

This chain joins TRBV29-1 and TRBJ2-3; the D call may be TRBD1 or TRBD2 (5 bases each). Trimming cost V 4 bases and J 4 bases, with 15 bases left between them. The CDR3 runs to 14 residues. Germline V lookup: CDR1 SQVTM, CDR2 ANQGSEA. The CDR3 loop is CSVVSSGGADTQYF. CDR3 DNA: TGCAGCGTTGTCTCCTCTGGGGGAGCAGATACGCAGTATTTT.

The V and J genes are TRBV18 and TRBJ1-1; weak D call: TRBD1 (5 bases). Trimming took off 5 bases at V and 11 bases at J, with 15 bases between the two ends. This CDR3 region has 12 residues. Germline V gene sequence: CDR1 KGHSH, CDR2 LQKENI. The CDR3 reads CASSTTSGDAFF. For the CDR3, the DNA is TGTGCCAGCTCAACCACTTCCGGGGACGCTTTCTTT.

The V call is TRBV6-5, the J call TRBJ1-2; unclear D gene. Trimming left V 0 bases short and J 4 bases short, with 12 bases between. This CDR3 contains 15 residues. Germline V lookup: CDR1 MNHEY, CDR2 SVGAGI. CDR3 sequence reads: CASSYSPALGYGYTF. Here the CDR3 DNA reads TGTGCCAGCAGTTACTCGCCCGCTTTGGGCTATGGCTACACCTTC.

The chain recombines TRBV3-1 (or the pseudogene TRBV3-2) with TRBJ2-3; 13 nucleotides match TRBD2. The CDR3 is 16 amino acids. The germline V gene has CDR1 LGHDT and CDR2 YNNKEL (reference sequence). Unmatched junction bases numbered 4, after V lost 5 bases and J lost 2 bases. The DNA of the CDR3 is TGTGCCAGCAGCTCGGGACTAGCGGGGACCACAGATACGCAGTATTTT. Translated, it gives CASSSGLAGTTDTQYF.